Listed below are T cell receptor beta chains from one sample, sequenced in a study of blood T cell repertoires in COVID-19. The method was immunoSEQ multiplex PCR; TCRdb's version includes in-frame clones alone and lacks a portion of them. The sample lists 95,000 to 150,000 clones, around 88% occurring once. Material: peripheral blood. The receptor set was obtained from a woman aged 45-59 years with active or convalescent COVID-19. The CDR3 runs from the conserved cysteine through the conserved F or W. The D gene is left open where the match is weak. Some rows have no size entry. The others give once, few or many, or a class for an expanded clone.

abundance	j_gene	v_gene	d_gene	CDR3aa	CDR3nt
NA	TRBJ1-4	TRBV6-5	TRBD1	CASSPGQGAGKLFF	TGTGCCAGCAGTCCGGGACAGGGGGCAGGAAAACTGTTTTTT
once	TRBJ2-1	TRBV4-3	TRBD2	CASSQTSGRANEQFF	TGCGCCAGCAGCCAAACTAGCGGGAGGGCCAATGAGCAGTTCTTC
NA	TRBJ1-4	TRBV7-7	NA	CASSQGHGNEKLFF	TGTGCTAGCAGCCAGGGACACGGTAATGAAAAACTGTTTTTT
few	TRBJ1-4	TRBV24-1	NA	CATSDRRVDEKLFF	TGTGCCACCAGTGACCGGAGGGTTGATGAAAAACTGTTTTTT
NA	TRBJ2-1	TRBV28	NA	CASTTRRNNEQFF	TGTGCCAGCACCACTAGAAGAAACAATGAGCAGTTCTTC
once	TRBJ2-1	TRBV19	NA	CASRGGGFGLDEQFF	TGTGCCAGTAGGGGCGGAGGGTTCGGGCTAGATGAGCAGTTCTTC
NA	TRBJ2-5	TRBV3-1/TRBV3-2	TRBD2	CASSPQKAGGPETQYF	TGTGCCAGCAGCCCCCAGAAGGCGGGAGGGCCGGAGACCCAGTACTTC
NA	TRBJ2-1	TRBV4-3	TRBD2	CASSPRGEAGVGDEQFF	TGCGCCAGCAGCCCGAGGGGTGAAGCGGGAGTAGGGGATGAGCAGTTCTTC
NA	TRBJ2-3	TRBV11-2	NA	CASSPGLSTDTQYF	TGTGCCAGCAGCCCCGGACTTAGCACAGATACGCAGTATTTT
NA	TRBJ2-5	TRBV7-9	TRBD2	CASTTSPGLAEEGETQYF	TGTGCCAGCACCACCTCTCCGGGACTAGCGGAGGAGGGGGAGACCCAGTACTTC